Below are 14 T cell receptor beta chains sequenced from a single sample in a study of shared clonotypes between healthy human individuals. Naivety among CD8 cells was defined by CD45RO negativity and positive CCR7 selection, thereby excluding terminally differentiated effector memory CD45RA+ cells. TCRdb's table, derived via immunoSEQ multiplex PCR, lists solely in-frame clones and lacks some. The sample consists of over 2,000,000 clones, around 93% of them appearing once. The sequenced sample was naive CD8+ T cells from PBMCs. These receptors all stem from a man in his late teens or twenties in good health. Some clones in this sample may be carry-over from other donors' samples.

The J gene is TRBJ1-2, the V gene TRBV7-9, with D uncertain. The CDR3 extends over 14 amino acids. V lost 6 bases to trimming and J lost 1 base, with 12 bases between them. CDR1 is SEHNR and CDR2 is FQNEAQ in the germline V gene (reference sequence). CDR3 sequence: CASRSLGNNYGYTF. The CDR3 DNA follows: TGTGCCAGCAGAAGTTTGGGCAATAACTATGGCTACACCTTC.

V and J are TRBV7-3 and TRBJ2-7; a possible D gene is TRBD2 (5 bases). The CDR3 loop spans 15 amino acids. The germline V gene encodes CDR1 SGHTA and CDR2 FQGTGA. V dropped 1 base and J dropped 4 bases, with 14 bases sitting between them. In DNA form, the CDR3 reads TGTGCCAGCAGCTTAAAAGGACTCGGAGCTTACGAGCAGTACTTC. This gives the protein CASSLKGLGAYEQYF.

The genes are TRBV4-1 and TRBJ2-5; 8 positions match TRBD1. The DNA matches TRBJ2-7 better at its end, which makes the J call doubtful. The CDR3 consists of 15 residues. Germline CDR1 and CDR2: MGHRA and YSYEKL. CDR3 sequence: CASSQDAGGKNEQYF. The CDR3, as DNA: TGCGCCAGCAGCCAAGATGCAGGGGGCAAAAACGAGCAGTACTTC.

This chain joins TRBV13 and TRBJ2-3, with 8 bases fitting TRBD1. The V and J ends lost 2 bases and 1 base, in that order; junction bases with no gene match: 2. Germline V gene sequence: CDR1 PRHDT, CDR2 FYEKMQ (reference sequence). The CDR3 runs 15 residues. The CDR3 reads CASSLRGQGTDTQYF. The CDR3 coding sequence is TGTGCCAGCAGCTTAAGGGGACAGGGCACAGATACGCAGTATTTT.

The chain couples TRBV7-9 to TRBJ2-7; 9 bases line up with TRBD1. CDR1 is SEHNR and CDR2 is FQNEAQ in the germline V gene (reference sequence). V lost 5 bases, J lost 3 bases, and 14 bases stayed unmatched. The CDR3 extends over 17 amino acids. CDR3 DNA: TGTGCCAGCAGCCCCCAGACTTACAGGGGGCTCCTCTACGAGCAGTACTTC. This gives the protein CASSPQTYRGLLYEQYF.

As for this clone: This may be a read error: a much more frequent sequence differs by one nucleotide. This sample includes further DNA sequences coding for the same CDR3. V usage is TRBV2 and J usage is TRBJ2-1; D may be TRBD2 (5 bases). V lost 5 bases, J lost 3 bases, and 5 bases lay in between. The CDR3 runs 12 residues. The germline gives CDR1 SNHLY, CDR2 FYNNEI. The CDR3 reads CASSRDYNEQFF. In DNA, the CDR3 is TGTGCCAGCAGTCGGGACTACAATGAGCAGTTCTTC.

CDR3 nucleotide sequence: TGTGCCCTACTGGGGACAGGGGGCACCGGGGAGCTGTTTTTT. Translation gives CALLGTGGTGELFF. The chain joins TRBV28 to TRBJ2-2, with TRBD1 identical over 11 bases. In germline, CDR1 is MDHEN, CDR2 SYDVKM. The CDR3 length is 14 residues. Unmatched junction bases numbered 6, after V lost 11 bases and J lost 4 bases.

The chain has TRBV10-3 and TRBJ2-5, with D possibly being TRBD2 (5 bases). V was trimmed by 0 bases and J by 5 bases, leaving 13 bases between them. The CDR3 extends over 15 amino acids. Germline V gene data show CDR1 as ENHRY and CDR2 as SYGVKD. This CDR3 is CAISESEGTHETQYF. DNA for the CDR3: TGTGCCATCAGTGAGTCTGAGGGAACCCATGAGACCCAGTACTTC.

The chain carries TRBV7-9 and TRBJ2-3, with D perhaps TRBD1 (6 bases). Germline V CDR1 and CDR2: SEHNR, FQNEAQ (reference sequence). The length of the CDR3 is 12 residues. Trimming took 5 bases from V and 10 from J, leaving 13 bases between them. DNA for the CDR3: TGTGCCAGCAGCCCGGACAGAGGGGCGCAGTATTTT. This gives the protein CASSPDRGAQYF.

This chain links TRBV7-3 with TRBJ2-1, with 11 bases lining up with TRBD2. The J segment lost 5 bases and the V segment lost 5 bases, leaving 5 bases of the junction unmatched. The germline CDR1 and CDR2 sequences are SGHTA and FQGTGA. This CDR3 comprises 15 residues. This chain's CDR3 is CASSPTSGTDNEQFF. The DNA of the CDR3 is TGTGCCAGCAGCCCGACTAGCGGGACTGACAATGAGCAGTTCTTC.

V gene TRBV19 combines with J gene TRBJ2-1, with 10 bases identical to TRBD1. V was clipped by 0 bases and J by 0 bases; unmatched bases: 5. Germline V gene data show CDR1 as LNHDA and CDR2 as SQIVND (reference sequence). The CDR3 is 18 residues long. The CDR3 reads CASSIDRDRGLSYNEQFF. CDR3 bases: TGTGCCAGTAGTATAGATCGGGACAGGGGCCTCTCCTACAATGAGCAGTTCTTC.

The CDR3 coding sequence is TGCAGCGCTCTTCCGAGGTCTGTGAGCTCCTACAATGAGCAGTTCTTC. The encoded protein is CSALPRSVSSYNEQFF. The J gene is TRBJ2-1, the V gene TRBV29-1; no clear D gene. Trimming took off 7 bases at V and 0 bases at J, with 19 bases between the two ends. The CDR3 has 16 amino acids. Germline CDR1 is SQVTM and CDR2 is ANQGSEA.

The V call is TRBV7-9, the J call TRBJ2-1; D gene ambiguous. The CDR3 has 14 amino acids. V was pared by 4 bases and J by 7 bases, with 14 bases between. Germline V gives CDR1 SEHNR, CDR2 FQNEAQ (reference sequence). The chain's CDR3 is CASSSPLGSNEQFF. For the CDR3, the DNA is TGTGCCAGCAGCTCCCCCCTTGGGTCAAATGAGCAGTTCTTC.

The chain combines TRBV13 with TRBJ2-7, with D perhaps TRBD1 or TRBD2 (6 bases each). The CDR3 extends over 15 amino acids. CDR1 is PRHDT and CDR2 is FYEKMQ in the germline V gene (reference sequence). Deletions cut 1 base from V and 2 bases from J, with 12 bases between. In nucleotides, the CDR3 is TGTGCCAGCAGCTTAGAGGGGGGACGGACCTACGAGCAGTACTTC. It codes for CASSLEGGRTYEQYF.